This entry lists 29 T cell receptor beta chains sequenced from one sample in a study of blood T cell repertoires in COVID-19. Profiled with immunoSEQ multiplex PCR; TCRdb holds only in-frame clones, not every one. Of more than 250,000 clones in the sample, roughly 86% were seen once. Material for sequencing was peripheral blood. These receptors were collected from a woman between 50 and 59 years old with acute or convalescent COVID-19.

A note on this clone: This sample includes further DNA sequences coding for the same CDR3. V is TRBV7-2 and J is TRBJ2-1; no reliable D call. Germline assignment: CDR1 SGHTA and CDR2 FQGNSA. The length of the CDR3 is 12 residues. V lost 0 bases and J 6 bases, leaving 3 bases between the germline ends. The DNA of the CDR3 is TGTGCCAGCAGCTTAGCCCGCAATGAGCAGTTCTTC. Its protein is CASSLARNEQFF.

The chain uses TRBV23-1 and TRBJ2-3, with D possibly matching TRBD1 (6 bases). TRBV23-1 is classed as an ORF, of uncertain function. The CDR3 consists of 18 residues. V was pared by 4 bases and J by 4 bases, with 24 bases between. The CDR3 sequence: CASSPPGEKSRGADTQYF. The CDR3 DNA reads TGCGCCAGCAGTCCGCCAGGGGAAAAATCCAGAGGGGCAGATACGCAGTATTTT.

The gene calls are TRBV3-1 (or the pseudogene TRBV3-2) and TRBJ2-7; D might be TRBD2 (6 bases). The ends were cut back, 5 bases at V and 1 base at J, with 9 bases in the middle. The germline gives CDR1 LGHDT, CDR2 YNNKEL (reference sequence). The CDR3 runs 13 residues. The CDR3 sequence is CASSSRESYEQYF. CDR3 in DNA: TGTGCCAGCAGCTCACGGGAGTCCTACGAGCAGTACTTC.

The J gene is TRBJ2-2, the V gene TRBV5-1; 7 nucleotides line up with TRBD2. This CDR3 has 16 residues. Germline CDR1 is SGHRS and CDR2 is YFSETQ. The V and J ends lost 4 bases and 0 bases, in that order; junction bases with no gene match: 6. The CDR3 here is CASSTSGLPNTGELFF. The DNA of the CDR3 is TGCGCCAGCAGCACGTCGGGACTACCGAACACCGGGGAGCTGTTTTTT. Together with reference TRBV5-1 and TRBJ2-2, the CDR3 gives the full variable domain: KAGVTQTPRYLIKTRGQQVTLSCSPISGHRSVSWYQQTPGQGLQFLFEYFSETQRNKGNFPGRFSGRQFSNSRSEMNVSTLELGDSALYLCASSTSGLPNTGELFFGEGSRLTVL.

The rearrangement joins TRBV11-2 to TRBJ1-6; a possible D gene is TRBD1 (6 bases). Germline V gives CDR1 SGHAT, CDR2 FQNNGV. This CDR3 is 17 amino acids long. With 2 bases removed from V and 4 bases from J, the gap between germline ends came to 15 bases. The CDR3 spells CASSLFTGNTYNSPLHF. CDR3 coding DNA: TGTGCCAGCAGCTTATTTACAGGGAATACTTATAATTCACCCCTCCACTTT.

This clone was detected once. The rearrangement links TRBV12-3 or TRBV12-4 to TRBJ1-5; D possibly corresponds to TRBD1 (5 bases). V shed 6 bases and J shed 7 bases, with 10 bases lying between them. The CDR3 is made up of 12 amino acids. The CDR3 DNA sequence: TGTGCCAGCAGCTCGGGGGGGCAGCCCCAGCATTTT. Its translation is CASSSGGQPQHF.

The CDR3 sequence is CASSTDRVGQPQHF. The CDR3 DNA reads as TGTGCCAGTAGTACCGACAGGGTTGGGCAGCCCCAGCATTTT. This sequence joins TRBV19 and TRBJ1-5; 7 bases are shared with TRBD1. The germline V gene has CDR1 LNHDA and CDR2 SQIVND (reference sequence). J lost 7 bases, V lost 4 bases, and 7 bases had no gene match. The CDR3 totals 14 residues.

The chain couples TRBV11-2 to TRBJ2-1, with TRBD2 identical over 9 bases. This CDR3 contains 17 residues. V shed 1 base and J 1 base; nucleotides not matched to a gene: 5. CDR1 is SGHAT and CDR2 is FQNNGV in the germline V gene. The CDR3, as DNA: TGTGCCAGCAGCTTAGCCCCGACTAGCGGATCCTACAATGAGCAGTTCTTC. This encodes CASSLAPTSGSYNEQFF.

This clone showed up just once. The chain has TRBV7-2 and TRBJ2-7, with D possibly being TRBD1 (6 bases). Germline values: CDR1 SGHTA, CDR2 FQGNSA. Between the trimmed V and J ends, which lost 1 base and 1 base, there was a span of 11 bases. The CDR3 sequence is 15 residues long. The DNA for the CDR3 is TGTGCCAGCAGCTTAGACAGGGTTTATTCCTACGAGCAGTACTTC. Protein sequence: CASSLDRVYSYEQYF.

The chain uses TRBV18 and TRBJ1-5, with TRBD1 matching over 8 bases. This CDR3 has 18 residues. The germline gives CDR1 KGHSH, CDR2 LQKENI. After removal of 1 base from V and 5 bases from J, the junction contained 13 bases not matched to a gene. The CDR3 loop is CASSPLPSTGVRDQPQHF. The CDR3 nucleotides are TGTGCCAGCTCACCACTCCCCTCGACAGGGGTGAGGGATCAGCCCCAGCATTTT.

This chain links TRBV28 with TRBJ2-7; 8 nucleotides agree with TRBD1. Trimming cost V 7 bases and J 0 bases; bases outside gene matches: 5. CDR1 MDHEN and CDR2 SYDVKM come from the germline V gene. The CDR3 runs to 14 residues. CDR3 DNA sequence: TGTGCCAGCACCGGGACAGGAACCTCCTACGAGCAGTACTTC. This codes for CASTGTGTSYEQYF.

The rearrangement uses TRBV5-3 and TRBJ2-7, with 10 bases aligning to TRBD1. TRBV5-3 is treated as an ORF (open reading frame) with a function not yet certain. The CDR3 has 14 residues. Germline trimming cut 4 bases from V and 9 bases from J; bases unmatched to any gene: 10. CDR3 nucleotides: TGTGCCAGAAGCACTGACAGGGGGCGCGGTGGGCAGTACTTC. It codes for CARSTDRGRGGQYF.

CDR3 in DNA: TGTGCCAGCATTAGGATTCCGGCAGGCCAGCCTGAAGCTTTCTTT. Translation gives CASIRIPAGQPEAFF. V and J are TRBV2 and TRBJ1-1; D is ambiguous. V was clipped by 7 bases and J by 6 bases, with 21 bases between them. The CDR3 contains 15 residues. Germline V lookup: CDR1 SNHLY, CDR2 FYNNEI.

This chain links TRBV6-6 with TRBJ2-7; TRBD1 agrees at 7 bases. The CDR3 length is 14 residues. Germline CDR1 reads MNHNY; CDR2 reads SVGAGI (reference sequence). J was trimmed by 4 bases and V by 5 bases; bases with no gene match: 8. CDR3 protein: CASSDRDSPYEQYF. The CDR3 DNA is TGTGCCAGCAGTGACCGGGACAGTCCTTACGAGCAGTACTTC.

On this clone itself: The same CDR3 arises from other DNA sequences in this sample as well. The rearrangement links TRBV24-1 to TRBJ1-2, with D perhaps TRBD1 (5 bases). V lost 3 bases and J lost 2, with 6 bases in between. This CDR3 comprises 13 residues. Germline CDR1 and CDR2: KGHDR and SFDVKD. CDR3 coding DNA: TGTGCCACCAGTGATGCAGGGAACTATGGCTACACCTTC. Protein product: CATSDAGNYGYTF.

The V and J genes are TRBV6-5 and TRBJ2-7, with TRBD2 as a possible D gene (5 bases). CDR3 length equals 13 residues. V lost 6 bases and J 4 bases, leaving 13 bases between the germline ends. The germline V gene encodes CDR1 MNHEY and CDR2 SVGAGI. The CDR3 here is CASSYSGIYEQYF. DNA for the CDR3: TGTGCCAGCAGCTACAGCGGAATTTACGAGCAGTACTTC.

A few counts support this clone. This chain connects TRBV28 to TRBJ2-2; the match to TRBD1 covers 9 bases. The CDR3 is 18 residues long. V lost 5 bases to trimming and J lost 1 base; unmatched junction nucleotides: 11. Germline lookup yields CDR1 MDHEN and CDR2 SYDVKM. This chain's CDR3 is CASSPGQGKRGNTGELFF. The CDR3 coding sequence is TGTGCCAGCAGTCCCGGACAGGGGAAACGCGGGAACACCGGGGAGCTGTTTTTT.

The J gene is TRBJ1-3, the V gene TRBV4-2; D not resolved. This CDR3 has 17 amino acids. V was cut by 0 bases and J by 2 bases, with 14 bases left in between. CDR1 is LGHNA and CDR2 is YNFKEQ in the germline V gene. The CDR3, as DNA: TGTGCCAGCAGCCAAGATAATACGGGAACAACTGGAAACACCATATATTTT. Its translation is CASSQDNTGTTGNTIYF.

This chain links TRBV6-5 with TRBJ2-7; TRBD2 matches 8 bases. V was clipped by 0 bases and J by 6 bases; unmatched bases: 10. This CDR3 comprises 16 residues. Per germline, CDR1 MNHEY and CDR2 SVGAGI. CDR3 coding DNA: TGTGCCAGCAGTTACTCGAACTGGCGGGAGGCCGCCGAGCAGTACTTC. It is translated as CASSYSNWREAAEQYF.

There are a few counts of this clone. As DNA, the CDR3 is TGTGCCAGCAGTGAAGTTCGGGGTGAAAAACTGTTTTTT. Protein product: CASSEVRGEKLFF. The J gene is TRBJ1-4, the V gene TRBV2; the D is unclear. In germline, CDR1 is SNHLY, CDR2 FYNNEI. The CDR3 has 13 residues. Trimming stripped 1 base from V and 7 bases from J, with 7 bases between.

The chain couples TRBV5-5 to TRBJ2-5; D gene uncertain. V was trimmed by 4 bases and J by 3 bases, leaving 7 bases between them. The CDR3 has 12 amino acids. Germline V gene lookup returns CDR1 SGHKS and CDR2 YYEKEE (reference sequence). The CDR3 loop reads CASSHLEETQYF. CDR3 nucleotides: TGTGCCAGCAGCCACTTAGAAGAGACCCAGTACTTC.

The genes are TRBV24-1 and TRBJ2-2, with D possibly TRBD2 on 5 matching bases. The germline V gene has CDR1 KGHDR and CDR2 SFDVKD. Trimming left V 4 bases short and J 0 bases short, with 11 bases between. CDR3 size: 16 residues. The CDR3 bases are TGTGCCACCAGTGAAACTAGACGGACGAACACCGGGGAGCTGTTTTTT. Translation gives CATSETRRTNTGELFF.

The V and J genes are TRBV9 and TRBJ2-1, with 10 bases lining up with TRBD1. Germline V gene lookup returns CDR1 SGDLS and CDR2 YYNGEE. The CDR3 covers 14 residues. After removal of 3 bases from V and 6 bases from J, the junction contained 3 bases not matched to a gene. Here the CDR3 DNA reads TGTGCCAGCAGCGGGGACAGGGGAGGCAATGAGCAGTTCTTC. Translating gives CASSGDRGGNEQFF.

CDR3 coding DNA: TGTGCCAGCAGCTTTACAGGGGGCGGCGAGCAGTTCTTC. Translated, it gives CASSFTGGGEQFF. The V call is TRBV7-3, the J call TRBJ2-1, with 9 bases lining up with TRBD1. Germline V gene sequence: CDR1 SGHTA, CDR2 FQGTGA. CDR3 length: 13 amino acids. J was trimmed by 10 bases and V by 3 bases; bases with no gene match: 4.

The chain links TRBV29-1 to TRBJ1-2, with TRBD1 matching 9 bases. V lost 6 bases, J lost 1 base, and 9 bases stayed unmatched. The CDR3 runs 15 residues. Germline-derived CDR1 and CDR2 are SQVTM and ANQGSEA. Written as DNA, the CDR3 is TGCAGCGTCCTACCTGACAGGGGGTTTAACTATGGCTACACCTTC. Translating it yields CSVLPDRGFNYGYTF.

The rearrangement links TRBV18 to TRBJ2-1, with TRBD2 identical over 13 bases. The CDR3 contains 16 residues. Germline V CDR1 and CDR2: KGHSH, LQKENI. The trim removed 3 bases at V and 5 bases at J, leaving 4 bases unmatched. CDR3 protein: CASSPQLAGGDNEQFF. In DNA, the CDR3 is TGTGCCAGCTCACCTCAACTAGCGGGAGGGGACAATGAGCAGTTCTTC.

This clone was found once. The gene calls are TRBV29-1 and TRBJ2-7; 8 nucleotides align to TRBD1. CDR1 is SQVTM and CDR2 is ANQGSEA in the germline V gene. The junction had 9 bases not matched to a gene; V was cut back by 6 bases and J by 5 bases. The CDR3 consists of 13 residues. CDR3 DNA: TGCAGCGTCGCTCGGGACAGGAGTCACGAGCAGTACTTC. Translated, it gives CSVARDRSHEQYF.

The chain employs TRBV2 and TRBJ2-7, with D maybe TRBD2 (5 bases). This CDR3 region has 13 residues. Germline V gene data show CDR1 as SNHLY and CDR2 as FYNNEI. V lost 7 bases to trimming and J lost 4 bases, with 14 bases between them. CDR3: CASKGGEGYEQYF. DNA for the CDR3: TGTGCCAGCAAAGGAGGAGAGGGTTACGAGCAGTACTTC. Complete variable domain (other parts from reference TRBV2 and TRBJ2-7): EPEVTQTPSHQVTQMGQEVILRCVPISNHLYFYWYRQILGQKVEFLVSFYNNEISEKSEIFDDQFSVERPDGSNFTLKIRSTKLEDSAMYFCASKGGEGYEQYFGPGTRLTVT.

The rearrangement uses TRBV19 and TRBJ2-1; 10 positions match TRBD2. The CDR3 runs to 15 residues. The V and J ends lost 7 bases and 0 bases, in that order; junction bases with no gene match: 3. Germline CDR1 reads LNHDA; CDR2 reads SQIVND (reference sequence). The CDR3 DNA reads TGTGCCAGTAAGAGCGGGAGGGGCTCCTACAATGAGCAGTTCTTC. Residues: CASKSGRGSYNEQFF.